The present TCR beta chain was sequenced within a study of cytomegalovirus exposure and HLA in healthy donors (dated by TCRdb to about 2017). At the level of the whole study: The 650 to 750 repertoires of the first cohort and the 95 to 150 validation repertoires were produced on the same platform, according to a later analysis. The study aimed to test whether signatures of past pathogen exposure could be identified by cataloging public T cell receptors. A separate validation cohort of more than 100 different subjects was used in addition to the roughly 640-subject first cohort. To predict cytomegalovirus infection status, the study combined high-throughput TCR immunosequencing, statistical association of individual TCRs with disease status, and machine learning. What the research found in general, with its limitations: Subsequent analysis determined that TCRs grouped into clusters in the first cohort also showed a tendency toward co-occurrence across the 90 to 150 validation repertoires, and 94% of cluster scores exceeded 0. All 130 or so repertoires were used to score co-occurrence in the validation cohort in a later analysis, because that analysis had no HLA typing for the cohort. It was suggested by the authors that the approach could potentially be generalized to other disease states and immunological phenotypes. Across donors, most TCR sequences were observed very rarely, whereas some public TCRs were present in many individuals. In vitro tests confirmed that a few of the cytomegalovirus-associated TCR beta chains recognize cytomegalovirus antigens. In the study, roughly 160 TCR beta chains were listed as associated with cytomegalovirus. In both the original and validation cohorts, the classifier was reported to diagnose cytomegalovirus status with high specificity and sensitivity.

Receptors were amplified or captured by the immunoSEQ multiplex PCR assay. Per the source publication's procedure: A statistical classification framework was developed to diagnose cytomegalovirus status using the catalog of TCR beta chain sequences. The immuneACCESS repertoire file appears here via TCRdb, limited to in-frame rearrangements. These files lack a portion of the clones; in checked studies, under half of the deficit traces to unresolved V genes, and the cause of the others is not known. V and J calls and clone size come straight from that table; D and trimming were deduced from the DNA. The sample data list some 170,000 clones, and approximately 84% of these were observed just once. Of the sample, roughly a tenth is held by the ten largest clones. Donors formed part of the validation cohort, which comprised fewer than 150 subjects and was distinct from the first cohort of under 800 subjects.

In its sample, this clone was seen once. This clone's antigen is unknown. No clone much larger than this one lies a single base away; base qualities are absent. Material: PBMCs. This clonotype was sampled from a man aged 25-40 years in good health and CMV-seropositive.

The CDR3 protein: CASRRKTGYTGELFF. The nucleotide sequence reads as follows: TGTGCCAGCAGACGAAAGACGGGTTACACCGGGGAGCTGTTTTTT. The rearrangement joined TRBV27 to TRBJ2-2; the D segment cannot be called with confidence. Reading the germline V gene (reference sequence) gives CDR1 MNHEY and CDR2 SMNVEV. At the junction V is shortened by 6 bases and J by 3 bases, with 14 bases in between. Measured from the cysteine to the phenylalanine, the CDR3 is 15 residues long. CDR3 DNA is the only sequence kept; it has 45 bases, read in frame from the first base.